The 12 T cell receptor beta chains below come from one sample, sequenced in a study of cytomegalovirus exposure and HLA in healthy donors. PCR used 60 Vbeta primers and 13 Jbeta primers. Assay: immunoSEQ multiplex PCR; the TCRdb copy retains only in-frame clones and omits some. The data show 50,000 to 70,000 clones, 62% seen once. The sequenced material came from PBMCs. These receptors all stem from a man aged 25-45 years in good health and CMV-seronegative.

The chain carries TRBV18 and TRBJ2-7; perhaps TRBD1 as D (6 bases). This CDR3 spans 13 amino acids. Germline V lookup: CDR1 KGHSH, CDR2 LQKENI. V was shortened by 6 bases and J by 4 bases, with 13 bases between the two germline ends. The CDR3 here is CASSRQERYEQYF. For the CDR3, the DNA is TGTGCCAGCTCGCGACAGGAAAGGTACGAGCAGTACTTC.

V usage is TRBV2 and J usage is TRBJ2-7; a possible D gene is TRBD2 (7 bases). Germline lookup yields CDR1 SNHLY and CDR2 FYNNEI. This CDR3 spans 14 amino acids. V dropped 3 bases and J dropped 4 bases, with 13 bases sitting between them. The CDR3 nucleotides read TGTGCCAGCAGTGATGGCGAGGGGGGGTACGAGCAGTACTTC. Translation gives CASSDGEGGYEQYF.

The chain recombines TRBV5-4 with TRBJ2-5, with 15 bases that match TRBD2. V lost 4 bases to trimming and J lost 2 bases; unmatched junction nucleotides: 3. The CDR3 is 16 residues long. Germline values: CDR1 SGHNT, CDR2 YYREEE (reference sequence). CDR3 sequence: CASSDGTSGGQETQYF. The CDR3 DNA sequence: TGTGCCAGCAGCGACGGGACTAGCGGGGGGCAAGAGACCCAGTACTTC. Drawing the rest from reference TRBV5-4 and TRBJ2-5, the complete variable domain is ETGVTQSPTHLIKTRGQQVTLRCSSQSGHNTVSWYQQALGQGPQFIFQYYREEENGRGNFPPRFSGLQFPNYSSELNVNALELDDSALYLCASSDGTSGGQETQYFGPGTRLLVL.

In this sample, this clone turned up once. The CDR3 coding sequence is TGTGCCAGCAGTACCGGTAGCCCGTCCTACAATGAGCAGTTCTTC. The encoded protein is CASSTGSPSYNEQFF. The chain is built from TRBV6-5 and TRBJ2-1; the D is unclear. The CDR3 is made up of 15 amino acids. Trimming shortened V by 5 bases and J by 1 base, and 12 bases separated the two germline ends. Germline CDR1 reads MNHEY; CDR2 reads SVGAGI.

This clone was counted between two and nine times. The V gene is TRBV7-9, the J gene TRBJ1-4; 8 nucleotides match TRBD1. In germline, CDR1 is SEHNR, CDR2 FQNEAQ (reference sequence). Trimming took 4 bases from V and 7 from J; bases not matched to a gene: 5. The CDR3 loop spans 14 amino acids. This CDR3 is CASSYGQGGEKLFF. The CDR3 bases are TGTGCCAGCAGCTATGGACAGGGTGGTGAAAAACTGTTTTTT.

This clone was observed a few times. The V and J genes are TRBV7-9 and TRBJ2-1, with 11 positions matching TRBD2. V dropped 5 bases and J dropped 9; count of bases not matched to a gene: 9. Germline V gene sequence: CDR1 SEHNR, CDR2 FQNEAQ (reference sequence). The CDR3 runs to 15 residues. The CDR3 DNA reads TGTGCCAGCAGCGGACCTAGCGGGGGGCCCCCTGAGCAGTTCTTC. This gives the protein CASSGPSGGPPEQFF.

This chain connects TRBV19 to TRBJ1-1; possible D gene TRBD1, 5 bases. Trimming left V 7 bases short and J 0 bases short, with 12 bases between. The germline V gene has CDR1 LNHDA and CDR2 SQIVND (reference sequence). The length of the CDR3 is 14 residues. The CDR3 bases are TGTGCCAGTACCGGAGGGGCTCTGAACACTGAAGCTTTCTTT. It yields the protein CASTGGALNTEAFF.

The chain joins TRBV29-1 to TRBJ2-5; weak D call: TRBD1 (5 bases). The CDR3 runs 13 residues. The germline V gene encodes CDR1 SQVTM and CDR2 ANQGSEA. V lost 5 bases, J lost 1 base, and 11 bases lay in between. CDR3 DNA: TGCAGCGTTTTGTATCAGGGCCAAGAGACCCAGTACTTC. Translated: CSVLYQGQETQYF.

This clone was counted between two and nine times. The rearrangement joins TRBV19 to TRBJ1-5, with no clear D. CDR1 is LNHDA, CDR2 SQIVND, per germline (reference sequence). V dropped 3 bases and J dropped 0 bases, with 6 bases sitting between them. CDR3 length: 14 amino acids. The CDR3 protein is CASSMGLSNQPQHF. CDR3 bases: TGTGCCAGTAGTATGGGCCTTAGCAATCAGCCCCAGCATTTT.

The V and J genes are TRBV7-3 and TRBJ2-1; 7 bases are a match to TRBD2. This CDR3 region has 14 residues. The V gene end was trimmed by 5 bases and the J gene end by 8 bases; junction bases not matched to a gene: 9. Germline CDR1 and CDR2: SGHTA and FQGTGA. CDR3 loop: CASSPRIGGDEQFF. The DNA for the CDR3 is TGTGCCAGCAGCCCGCGGATTGGGGGGGATGAGCAGTTCTTC.

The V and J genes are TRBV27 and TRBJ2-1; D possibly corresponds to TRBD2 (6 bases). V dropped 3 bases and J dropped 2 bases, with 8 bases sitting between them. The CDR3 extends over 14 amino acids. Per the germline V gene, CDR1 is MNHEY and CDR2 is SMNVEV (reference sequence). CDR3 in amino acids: CASSFLATYNEQFF. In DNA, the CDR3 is TGTGCCAGCAGTTTCCTAGCGACCTACAATGAGCAGTTCTTC.

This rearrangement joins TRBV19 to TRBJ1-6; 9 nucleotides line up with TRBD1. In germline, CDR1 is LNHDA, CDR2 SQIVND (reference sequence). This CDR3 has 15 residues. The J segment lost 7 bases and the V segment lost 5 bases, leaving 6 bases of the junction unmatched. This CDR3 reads CASSFRTGANSPLHF. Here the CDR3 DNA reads TGTGCCAGTAGTTTCCGGACAGGGGCGAATTCACCCCTCCACTTT.